Sequencing of this T cell receptor (beta chain) was carried out in a study of T-cell memory formation after mild COVID-19. Study-wide context: For the most part, TCR clusters were specific to one donor.

Trimming cost V 1 base and J 2 bases, with 15 bases left between them. Germline values: CDR1 SEHNR, CDR2 FQNEAQ (reference sequence). The CDR3 is 18 amino acids. General study findings and limits: Contracting clones from day 15 to 85 had balanced CD4/CD8; later expanders favoured CD4+. The finding that pre-infection memory included some responding clones suggested that cross-reactive memory joined.

5'RACE, which relied on constant-segment primers, yielded TCR alpha and TCR beta cDNA libraries carrying sample barcodes and UMIs. One entry per CDR3 protein, called by TCRdb with MiXCR from the 5' RACE reads. The table shows roughly 600,000 distinct CDR3 sequences, with approximately 19% occurring only once. On this clonotype itself: Its antigen is undetermined.

This clonotype was sampled from an adult woman who had mild COVID-19 (a few samples of this study predate the infection). Cell type and time point are not known. The sequenced sample consisted of PBMCs or a T cell subset sorted from them (not recorded which). V is TRBV7-9 and J is TRBJ2-6, with no clear D. CDR3 DNA: TGTGCCAGCAGCTTAGTTATCTATAGGGATGCTGGGGCCAACGTCCTGACTTTC. Its translation: CASSLVIYRDAGANVLTF.